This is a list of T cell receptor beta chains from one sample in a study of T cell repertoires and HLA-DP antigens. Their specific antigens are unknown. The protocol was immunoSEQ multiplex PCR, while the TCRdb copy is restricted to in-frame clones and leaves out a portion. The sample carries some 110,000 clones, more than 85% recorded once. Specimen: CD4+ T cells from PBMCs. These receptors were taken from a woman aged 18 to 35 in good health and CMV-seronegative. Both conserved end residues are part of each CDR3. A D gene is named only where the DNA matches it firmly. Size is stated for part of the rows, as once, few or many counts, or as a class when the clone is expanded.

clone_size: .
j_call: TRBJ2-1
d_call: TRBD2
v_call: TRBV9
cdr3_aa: CASSPSATSGGYNEQFF
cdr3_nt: TGTGCCAGCAGCCCTTCCGCGACTAGCGGAGGATACAATGAGCAGTTCTTC

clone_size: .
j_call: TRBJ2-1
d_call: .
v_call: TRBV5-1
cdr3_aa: CASSLGDFSGYNEQFF
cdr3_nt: TGCGCCAGCAGCTTGGGGGACTTTTCAGGGTACAATGAGCAGTTCTTC

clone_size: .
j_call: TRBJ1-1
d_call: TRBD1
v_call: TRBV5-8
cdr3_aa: CASSSRQGWAGTEAFF
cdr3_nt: TGTGCCAGCAGCTCCCGACAGGGCTGGGCTGGCACTGAAGCTTTCTTT

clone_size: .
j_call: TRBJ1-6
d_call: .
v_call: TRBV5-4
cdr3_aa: CASSSGVGLSYNSPLHF
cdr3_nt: TGTGCCAGCAGCTCGGGGGTCGGACTCTCCTATAATTCACCCCTCCACTTT

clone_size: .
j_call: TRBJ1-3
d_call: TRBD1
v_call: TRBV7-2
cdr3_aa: CASSRGTEFGNTIYF
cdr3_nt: TGTGCCAGCAGCCGAGGGACAGAATTTGGAAACACCATATATTTT

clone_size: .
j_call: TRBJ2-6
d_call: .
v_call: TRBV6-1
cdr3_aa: CASSENNRHLLSGANVLTF
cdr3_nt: TGTGCCAGCAGTGAAAATAACAGACACCTGCTCTCTGGGGCCAACGTCCTGACTTTC

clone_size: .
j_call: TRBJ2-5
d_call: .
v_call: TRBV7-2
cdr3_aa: CASSFSGGRRETQYF
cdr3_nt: TGTGCCAGCAGCTTCTCCGGGGGGCGGAGGGAGACCCAGTACTTC

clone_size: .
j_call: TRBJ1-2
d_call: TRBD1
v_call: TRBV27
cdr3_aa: CASSSGQGKDGYTF
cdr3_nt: TGTGCCAGCAGTTCGGGACAGGGTAAGGATGGCTACACCTTC

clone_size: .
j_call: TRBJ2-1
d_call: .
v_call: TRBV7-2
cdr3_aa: CASSLGERRYNEQFF
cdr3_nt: TGTGCCAGCAGCTTAGGCGAGCGGAGGTACAATGAGCAGTTCTTC

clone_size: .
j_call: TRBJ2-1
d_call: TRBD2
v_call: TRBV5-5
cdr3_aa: CASTRRIPGLAGIYNEQFF
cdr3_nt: TGTGCCAGCACTAGACGGATCCCCGGACTAGCGGGCATTTACAATGAGCAGTTCTTC

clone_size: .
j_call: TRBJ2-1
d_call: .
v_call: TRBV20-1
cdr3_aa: CSARGGYLVF
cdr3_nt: TGCAGTGCTAGAGGGGGGTATTTGGTCTTC

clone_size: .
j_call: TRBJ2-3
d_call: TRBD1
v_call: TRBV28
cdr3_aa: CASSWRSPRTGGMDTQYF
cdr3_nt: TGTGCCAGCAGTTGGCGGTCACCCAGGACAGGGGGCATGGATACGCAGTATTTT

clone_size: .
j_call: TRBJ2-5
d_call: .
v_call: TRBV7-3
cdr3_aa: CASSPGAQETQYF
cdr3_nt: TGTGCCAGCAGCCCTGGGGCACAAGAGACCCAGTACTTC

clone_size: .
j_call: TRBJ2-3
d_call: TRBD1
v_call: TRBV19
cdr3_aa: CASRSVGGRTDTQYF
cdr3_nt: TGTGCCAGTAGGTCCGTAGGGGGCAGGACAGATACGCAGTATTTT

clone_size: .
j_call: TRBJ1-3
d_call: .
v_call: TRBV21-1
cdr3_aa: CASSKGGTVSGNTIYF
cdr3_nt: TGTGCCAGCAGCAAAGGCGGGACAGTCTCTGGAAACACCATATATTTT

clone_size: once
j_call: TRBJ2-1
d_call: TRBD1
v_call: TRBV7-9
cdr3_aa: CASSRMGQKGNNEQFF
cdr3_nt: TGTGCCAGCAGCAGGATGGGACAGAAGGGAAACAATGAGCAGTTCTTC

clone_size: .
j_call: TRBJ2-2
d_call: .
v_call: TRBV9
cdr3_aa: CASSVWVNTGELFF
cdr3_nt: TGTGCCAGCAGCGTATGGGTAAACACCGGGGAGCTGTTTTTT

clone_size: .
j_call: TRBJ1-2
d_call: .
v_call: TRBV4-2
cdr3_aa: CASSQDVNSVEEGYTF
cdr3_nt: TGTGCCAGCAGCCAAGATGTAAATTCGGTGGAAGAGGGCTACACCTTC

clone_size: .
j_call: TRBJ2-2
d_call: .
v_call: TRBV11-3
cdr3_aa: CASSLGQFGTGELFF
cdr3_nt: TGTGCCAGCAGCTTAGGGCAGTTTGGGACCGGGGAGCTGTTTTTT

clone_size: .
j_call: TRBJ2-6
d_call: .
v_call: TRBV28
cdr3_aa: CASSLRPEANVLTF
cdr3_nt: TGTGCCAGCAGTCTGAGGCCTGAGGCCAACGTCCTGACTTTC

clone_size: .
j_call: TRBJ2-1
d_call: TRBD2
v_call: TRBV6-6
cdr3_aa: CASSYSPGGHNEQFF
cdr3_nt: TGTGCCAGCAGTTACTCCCCGGGAGGCCACAATGAGCAGTTCTTC

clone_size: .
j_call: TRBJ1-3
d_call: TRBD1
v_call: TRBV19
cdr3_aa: CASSRTGSGNTIYF
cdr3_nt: TGTGCCAGTAGCCGGACAGGGAGCGGAAACACCATATATTTT

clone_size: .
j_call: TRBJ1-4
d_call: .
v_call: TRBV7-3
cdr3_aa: CASSLTAGANEKLFF
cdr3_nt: TGTGCCAGCAGCTTAACTGCAGGGGCTAATGAAAAACTGTTTTTT

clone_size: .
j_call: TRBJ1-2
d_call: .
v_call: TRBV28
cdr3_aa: CASSLSTVGLGYGYTF
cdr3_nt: TGTGCCAGCAGTTTATCAACAGTGGGGCTGGGGTATGGCTACACCTTC

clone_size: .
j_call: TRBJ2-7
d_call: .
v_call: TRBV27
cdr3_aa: CASSSWGDGSYEQYF
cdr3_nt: TGTGCCAGCAGTTCCTGGGGCGACGGCTCCTACGAGCAGTACTTC

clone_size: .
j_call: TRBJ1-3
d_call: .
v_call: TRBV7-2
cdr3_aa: CASSSERGLGGNTIYF
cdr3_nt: TGTGCCAGCAGCTCCGAACGAGGGTTGGGTGGAAACACCATATATTTT

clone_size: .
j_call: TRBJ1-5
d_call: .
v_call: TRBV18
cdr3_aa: CASSPGGNQPQHF
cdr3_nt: TGTGCCAGCTCACCAGGTGGCAATCAGCCCCAGCATTTT

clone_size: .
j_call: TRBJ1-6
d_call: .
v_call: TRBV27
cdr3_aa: CASSFGRANSPLHF
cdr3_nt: TGTGCCAGCAGTTTTGGACGGGCTAATTCACCCCTCCACTTT

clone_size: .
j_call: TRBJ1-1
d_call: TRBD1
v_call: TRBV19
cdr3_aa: CASSDRVGDTEAFF
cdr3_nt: TGTGCCAGTAGCGACAGGGTAGGGGACACTGAAGCTTTCTTT

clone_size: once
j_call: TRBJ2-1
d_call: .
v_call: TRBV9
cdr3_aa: CASTTERSYNEQFF
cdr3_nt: TGTGCCAGCACCACCGAGCGGTCCTACAATGAGCAGTTCTTC

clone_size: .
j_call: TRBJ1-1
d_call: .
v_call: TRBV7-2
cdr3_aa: CASSLRMNTEAFF
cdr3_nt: TGTGCCAGCAGCTTAAGAATGAACACTGAAGCTTTCTTT

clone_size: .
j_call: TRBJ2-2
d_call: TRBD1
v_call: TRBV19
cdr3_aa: CASSISLGQSYTGELFF
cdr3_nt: TGTGCCAGTAGTATTAGTTTGGGACAGTCTTACACCGGGGAGCTGTTTTTT